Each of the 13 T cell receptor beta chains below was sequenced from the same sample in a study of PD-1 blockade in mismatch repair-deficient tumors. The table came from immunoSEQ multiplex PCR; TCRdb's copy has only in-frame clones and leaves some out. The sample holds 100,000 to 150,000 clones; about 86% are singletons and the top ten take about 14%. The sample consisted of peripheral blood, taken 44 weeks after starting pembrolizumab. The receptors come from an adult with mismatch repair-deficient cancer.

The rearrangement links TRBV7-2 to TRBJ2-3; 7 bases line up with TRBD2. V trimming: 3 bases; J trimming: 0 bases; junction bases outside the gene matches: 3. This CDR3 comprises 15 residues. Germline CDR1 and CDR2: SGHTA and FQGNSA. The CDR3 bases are TGTGCCAGCAGCTTGCGGGGGACTAGCACAGATACGCAGTATTTT. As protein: CASSLRGTSTDTQYF.

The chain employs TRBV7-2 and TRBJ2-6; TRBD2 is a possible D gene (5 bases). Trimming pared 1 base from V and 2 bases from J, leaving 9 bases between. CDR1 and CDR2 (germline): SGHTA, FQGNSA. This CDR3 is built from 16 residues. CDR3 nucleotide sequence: TGTGCCAGCAGCTTAGTGCGGCGGGCTGGGGCCAACGTCCTGACTTTC. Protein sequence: CASSLVRRAGANVLTF.

The CDR3 DNA reads as TGTGCCAGCAGTTTAGGACGAGAAGAGACCCAGTACTTC. This translates into CASSLGREETQYF. V usage is TRBV28 and J usage is TRBJ2-5; no definite D call. CDR1 and CDR2 (germline): MDHEN, SYDVKM. CDR3 length: 13 residues. Trimming took 2 bases from V and 3 from J, leaving 7 bases between them.

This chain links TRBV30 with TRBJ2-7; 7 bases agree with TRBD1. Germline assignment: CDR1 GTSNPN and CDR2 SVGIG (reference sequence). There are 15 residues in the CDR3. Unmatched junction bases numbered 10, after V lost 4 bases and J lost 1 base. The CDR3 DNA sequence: TGTGCCTGGACCCCTAACCGGGACAGATCCTACGAGCAGTACTTC. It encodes CAWTPNRDRSYEQYF. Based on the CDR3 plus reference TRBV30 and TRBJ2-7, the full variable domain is SQTIHQWPATLVQPVGSPLSLECTVEGTSNPNLYWYRQAAGRGLQLLFYSVGIGQISSEVPQNLSASRPQDRQFILSSKKLLLSDSGFYLCAWTPNRDRSYEQYFGPGTRLTVT.

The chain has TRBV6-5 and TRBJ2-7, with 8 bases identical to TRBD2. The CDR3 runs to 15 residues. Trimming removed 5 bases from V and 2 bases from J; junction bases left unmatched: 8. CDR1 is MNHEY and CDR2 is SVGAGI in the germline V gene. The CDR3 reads CASSKTSGPTYEQYF. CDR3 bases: TGTGCCAGCAGTAAAACTAGCGGACCGACCTACGAGCAGTACTTC.

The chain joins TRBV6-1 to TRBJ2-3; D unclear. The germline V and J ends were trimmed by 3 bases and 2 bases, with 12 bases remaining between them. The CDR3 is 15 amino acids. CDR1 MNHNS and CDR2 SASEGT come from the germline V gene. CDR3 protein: CASSESGAFTDTQYF. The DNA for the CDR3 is TGTGCCAGCAGTGAGTCGGGCGCCTTCACAGATACGCAGTATTTT.

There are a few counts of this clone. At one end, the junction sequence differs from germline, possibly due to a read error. The CDR3 coding sequence is TGTGCCAGCAGTCAAGGACCGTCCCACAGCTTC. This codes for CASSQGPSHSF. The V and J genes are TRBV2 and TRBJ2-7; D gene uncertain. CDR3 length: 11 amino acids. Germline loops: CDR1 SNHLY, CDR2 FYNNEI.

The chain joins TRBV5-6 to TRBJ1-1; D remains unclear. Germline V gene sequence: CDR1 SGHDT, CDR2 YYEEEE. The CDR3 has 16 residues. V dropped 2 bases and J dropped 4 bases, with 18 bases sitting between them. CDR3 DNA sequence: TGTGCCAGCAGCTTTTCGGGTTGCGGGTTATGCACTGAAGCTTTCTTT. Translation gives CASSFSGCGLCTEAFF.

In DNA form, the CDR3 reads TGTGCCAGTCCGGGTGGGAACACTGAAGCTTTCTTT. This translates into CASPGGNTEAFF. V and J are TRBV28 and TRBJ1-1; D unresolved. Germline V gene sequence: CDR1 MDHEN, CDR2 SYDVKM. The CDR3 spans 12 residues. V was shortened by 9 bases and J by 1 base, with 9 bases between the two germline ends.

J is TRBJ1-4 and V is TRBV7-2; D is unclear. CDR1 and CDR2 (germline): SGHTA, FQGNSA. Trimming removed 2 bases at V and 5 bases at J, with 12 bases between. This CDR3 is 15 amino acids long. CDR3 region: CASSLTFSRNEKLFF. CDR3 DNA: TGTGCCAGCAGCTTAACCTTTTCTAGAAATGAAAAACTGTTTTTT.

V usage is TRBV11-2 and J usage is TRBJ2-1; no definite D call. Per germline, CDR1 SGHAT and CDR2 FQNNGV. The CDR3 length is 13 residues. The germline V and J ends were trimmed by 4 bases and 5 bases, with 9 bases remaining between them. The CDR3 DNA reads TGTGCCAGCAGCTCTTCGGTGGACAATGAGCAGTTCTTC. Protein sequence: CASSSSVDNEQFF.

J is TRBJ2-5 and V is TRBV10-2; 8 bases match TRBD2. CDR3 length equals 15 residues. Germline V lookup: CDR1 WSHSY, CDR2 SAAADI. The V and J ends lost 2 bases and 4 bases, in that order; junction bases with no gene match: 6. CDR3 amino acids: CASSERGRIGETQYF. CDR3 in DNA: TGCGCCAGCAGTGAGCGCGGGAGGATTGGAGAGACCCAGTACTTC.

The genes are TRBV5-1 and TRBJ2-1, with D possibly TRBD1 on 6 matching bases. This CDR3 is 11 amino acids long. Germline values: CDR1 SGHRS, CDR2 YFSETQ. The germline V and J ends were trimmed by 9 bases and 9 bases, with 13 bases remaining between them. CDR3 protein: CATPQGTEQFF. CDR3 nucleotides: TGCGCCACTCCACAGGGAACTGAGCAGTTCTTC.